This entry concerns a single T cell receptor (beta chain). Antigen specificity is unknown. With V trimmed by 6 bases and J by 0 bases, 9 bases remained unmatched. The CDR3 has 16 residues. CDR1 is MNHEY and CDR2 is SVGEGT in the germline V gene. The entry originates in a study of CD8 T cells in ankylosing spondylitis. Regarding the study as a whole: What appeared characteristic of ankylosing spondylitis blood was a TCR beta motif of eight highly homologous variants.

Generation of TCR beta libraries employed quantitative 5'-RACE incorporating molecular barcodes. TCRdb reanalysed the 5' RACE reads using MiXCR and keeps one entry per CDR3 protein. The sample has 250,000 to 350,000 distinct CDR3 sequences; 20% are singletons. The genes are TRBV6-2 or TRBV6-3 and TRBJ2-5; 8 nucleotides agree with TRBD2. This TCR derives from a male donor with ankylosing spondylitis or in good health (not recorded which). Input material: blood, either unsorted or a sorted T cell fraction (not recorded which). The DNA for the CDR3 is TGTGCCAGCAGGCTACTAAGCGGGGGACACCAAGAGACCCAGTACTTC. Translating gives CASRLLSGGHQETQYF.